Here is one T cell receptor (beta chain) with its context. Antigen: not known. V was pared by 4 bases and J by 7 bases, with 14 bases between. The germline CDR1 and CDR2 sequences are LNHDA and SQIVND (reference sequence). This CDR3 has 14 residues. Produced via immunoSEQ multiplex PCR; TCRdb's table is partial and in-frame only. The sample has more than 85,000 clones, 86% seen once. This sample is part of a study of T cell responses to AZD1222 COVID-19 vaccine. Whole-study context: The analysis combined second doses at about 4 or about 12 weeks. General study points: It was only after the peak T cell response that any repertoires were sampled. Seropositive status at baseline applied to only a handful of AZD1222 recipients.

The J gene is TRBJ1-5, the V gene TRBV19; D uncertain. The clonotype originates from an adult in good health. The sequencing here drew on peripheral blood, taken on day 0 of AZD1222 vaccination. CDR3 sequence (DNA): TGTGCCAGTAGTACATCCCGGGCAGGCCAGCCCCAGCATTTT. As protein: CASSTSRAGQPQHF.